The 4 T cell receptor beta chains below come from one sample, sequenced in a study of cytomegalovirus exposure and HLA in healthy donors. A multiplex PCR was run with 60 Vbeta primers and 13 Jbeta primers. Repertoires were generated with immunoSEQ multiplex PCR, while TCRdb's copy carries only in-frame clones and drops some. Of 100,000 to 150,000 clones in the sample, roughly two thirds were seen once. The sequencing sample was made of PBMCs. The source is a man aged 25 to 40 in good health and CMV-seropositive.

This rearrangement joins TRBV28 to TRBJ1-1; a weak D match, TRBD1 (6 bases). CDR1 and CDR2 from the germline V gene are MDHEN and SYDVKM. The CDR3 is made up of 16 amino acids. The V and J ends lost 6 bases and 2 bases respectively, with 19 bases between them. The CDR3 bases are TGTGCCAGCAGCCCTTTTCCGGGGACACTTAACACTGAAGCTTTCTTT. This encodes CASSPFPGTLNTEAFF.

This chain links TRBV4-2 with TRBJ2-5; D possibly corresponds to TRBD2 (5 bases). Matching the DNA end better, TRBJ2-7 makes the J call doubtful. CDR3 length: 15 amino acids. Germline V gives CDR1 LGHNA, CDR2 YNFKEQ. CDR3 in amino acids: CASSRVPSGGYEQYF. The CDR3 DNA sequence: TGTGCCAGCAGCCGAGTCCCCAGCGGTGGTTACGAGCAGTACTTC.

The gene calls are TRBV6-5 and TRBJ2-7, with TRBD1 matching 7 bases. Germline V gene data show CDR1 as MNHEY and CDR2 as SVGAGI. After removal of 0 bases from V and 4 bases from J, the junction contained 6 bases not matched to a gene. The CDR3 consists of 15 residues. CDR3 amino acids: CASSYSRTGVYEQYF. The CDR3 nucleotides are TGTGCCAGCAGTTACTCACGGACAGGCGTTTACGAGCAGTACTTC.

This chain joins TRBV7-3 and TRBJ2-1, with 8 bases that match TRBD2. The germline V gene has CDR1 SGHTA and CDR2 FQGTGA. After removal of 1 base from V and 8 bases from J, the junction contained 10 bases not matched to a gene. This CDR3 has 16 amino acids. The chain's CDR3 is CASSLIGSGSIYEQFF. In DNA, the CDR3 is TGTGCCAGCAGCTTAATAGGGAGCGGGAGCATATATGAGCAGTTCTTC.